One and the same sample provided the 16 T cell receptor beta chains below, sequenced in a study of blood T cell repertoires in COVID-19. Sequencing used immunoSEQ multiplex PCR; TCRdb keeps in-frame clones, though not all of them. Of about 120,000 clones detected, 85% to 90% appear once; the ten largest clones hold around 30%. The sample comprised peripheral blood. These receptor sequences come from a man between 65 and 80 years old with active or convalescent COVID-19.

The CDR3: CASSHPGVRADTQYF. CDR3 DNA: TGTGCCAGCAGCCACCCGGGAGTACGGGCAGATACGCAGTATTTT. This rearrangement joins TRBV5-4 to TRBJ2-3, with D tentatively TRBD2 (6 bases). V was trimmed by 4 bases and J by 4 bases, leaving 16 bases between them. Germline V gene sequence: CDR1 SGHNT, CDR2 YYREEE (reference sequence). The CDR3 totals 15 residues. Complete variable domain (other parts from reference TRBV5-4 and TRBJ2-3): ETGVTQSPTHLIKTRGQQVTLRCSSQSGHNTVSWYQQALGQGPQFIFQYYREEENGRGNFPPRFSGLQFPNYSSELNVNALELDDSALYLCASSHPGVRADTQYFGPGTRLTVL.

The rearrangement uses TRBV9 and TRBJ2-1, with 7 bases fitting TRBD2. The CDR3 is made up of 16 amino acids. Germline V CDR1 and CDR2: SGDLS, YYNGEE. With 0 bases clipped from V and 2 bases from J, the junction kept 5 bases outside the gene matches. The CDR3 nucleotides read TGTGCCAGCAGCGTAGGCGGGGGATACACCTACAATGAGCAGTTCTTC. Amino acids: CASSVGGGYTYNEQFF.

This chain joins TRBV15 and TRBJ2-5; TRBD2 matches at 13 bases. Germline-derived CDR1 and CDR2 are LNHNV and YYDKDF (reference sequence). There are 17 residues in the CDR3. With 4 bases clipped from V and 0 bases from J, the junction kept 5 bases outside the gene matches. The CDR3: CATSKGLAGQYQETQYF. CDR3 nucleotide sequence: TGTGCCACCAGCAAGGGACTAGCGGGACAGTACCAAGAGACCCAGTACTTC.

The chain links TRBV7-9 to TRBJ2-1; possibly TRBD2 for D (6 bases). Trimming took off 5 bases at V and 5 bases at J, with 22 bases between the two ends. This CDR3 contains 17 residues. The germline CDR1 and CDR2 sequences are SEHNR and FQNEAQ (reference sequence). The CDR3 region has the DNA TGTGCCAGCAGCCCCCTGGAGGGAGCAAGGGGTCACAATGAGCAGTTCTTC. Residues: CASSPLEGARGHNEQFF.

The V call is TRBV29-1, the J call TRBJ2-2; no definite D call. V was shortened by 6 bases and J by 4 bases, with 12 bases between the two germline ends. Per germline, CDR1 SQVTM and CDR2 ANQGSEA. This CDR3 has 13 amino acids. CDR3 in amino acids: CSVEAAFTGELFF. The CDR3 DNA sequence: TGCAGCGTCGAGGCGGCTTTCACCGGGGAGCTGTTTTTT.

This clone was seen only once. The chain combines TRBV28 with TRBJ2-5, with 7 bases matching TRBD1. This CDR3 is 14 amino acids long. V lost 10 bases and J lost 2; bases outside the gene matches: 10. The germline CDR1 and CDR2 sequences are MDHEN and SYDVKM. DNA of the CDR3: TGTGCCACTACGTTCGGGACAGCACAAGAGACCCAGTACTTC. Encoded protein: CATTFGTAQETQYF.

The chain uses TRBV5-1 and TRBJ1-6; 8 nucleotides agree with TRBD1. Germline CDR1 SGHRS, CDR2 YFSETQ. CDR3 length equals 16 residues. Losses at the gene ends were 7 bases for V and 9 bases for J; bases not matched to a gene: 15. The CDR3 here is CASSPATGDTSSPLHF. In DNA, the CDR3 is TGCGCCAGCTCACCGGCGACAGGGGATACGAGTTCACCCCTCCACTTT.

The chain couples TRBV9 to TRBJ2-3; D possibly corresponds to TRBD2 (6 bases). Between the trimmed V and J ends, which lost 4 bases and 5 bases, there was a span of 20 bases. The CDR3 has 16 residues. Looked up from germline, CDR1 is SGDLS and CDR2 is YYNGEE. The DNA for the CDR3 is TGTGCCAGCAGCATTGTCCCGGGAGCGGTCGGAGATACGCAGTATTTT. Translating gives CASSIVPGAVGDTQYF.

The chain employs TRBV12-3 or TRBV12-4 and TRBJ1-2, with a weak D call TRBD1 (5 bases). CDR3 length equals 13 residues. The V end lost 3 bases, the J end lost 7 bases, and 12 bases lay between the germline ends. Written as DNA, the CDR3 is TGTGCCAGCAGTTTTCAGGGCTTAGGTGGCTACACCTTC. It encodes CASSFQGLGGYTF.

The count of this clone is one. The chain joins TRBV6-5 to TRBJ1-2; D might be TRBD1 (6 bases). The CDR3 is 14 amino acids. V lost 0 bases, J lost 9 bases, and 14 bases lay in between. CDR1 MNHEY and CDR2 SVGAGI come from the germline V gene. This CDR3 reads CASSYSLQGISYTF. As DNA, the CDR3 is TGTGCCAGCAGTTACTCGTTACAGGGAATAAGCTACACCTTC.

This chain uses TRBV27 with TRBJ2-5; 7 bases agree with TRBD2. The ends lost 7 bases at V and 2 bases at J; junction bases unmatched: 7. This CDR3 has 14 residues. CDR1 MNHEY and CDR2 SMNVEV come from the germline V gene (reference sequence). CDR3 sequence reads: CASKVAGLQETQYF. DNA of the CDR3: TGTGCCAGCAAGGTAGCGGGCCTACAAGAGACCCAGTACTTC.

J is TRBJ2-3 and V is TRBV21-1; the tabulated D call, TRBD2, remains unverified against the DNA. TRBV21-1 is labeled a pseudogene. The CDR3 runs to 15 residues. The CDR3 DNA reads TGTGCCAGCACACACCCGGAGCGGCCCACAGATACGCAGTATTTT. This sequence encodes CASTHPERPTDTQYF.

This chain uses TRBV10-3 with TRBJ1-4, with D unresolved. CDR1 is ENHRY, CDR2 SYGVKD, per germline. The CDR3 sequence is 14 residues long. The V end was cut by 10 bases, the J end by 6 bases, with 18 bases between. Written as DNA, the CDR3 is TGTGCCACTTCCCCGGCAGGCTCTGATGAAAAACTGTTTTTT. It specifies CATSPAGSDEKLFF.

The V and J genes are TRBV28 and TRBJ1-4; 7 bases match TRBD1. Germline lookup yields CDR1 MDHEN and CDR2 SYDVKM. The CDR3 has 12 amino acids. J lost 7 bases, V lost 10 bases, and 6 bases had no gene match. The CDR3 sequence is CATQTGFEKLFF. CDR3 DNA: TGTGCCACCCAGACAGGGTTTGAAAAACTGTTTTTT.

The CDR3 loop is CASSPGTSGSGGTDTQYF. The CDR3 coding sequence is TGTGCCAGCAGCCCTGGGACTAGCGGGAGCGGAGGCACAGATACGCAGTATTTT. The V and J genes are TRBV11-3 and TRBJ2-3; TRBD2 matches at 14 bases. V was clipped by 5 bases and J by 1 base; unmatched bases: 8. The CDR3 spans 18 residues. Germline assignment: CDR1 SGHNT and CDR2 YENEEA.

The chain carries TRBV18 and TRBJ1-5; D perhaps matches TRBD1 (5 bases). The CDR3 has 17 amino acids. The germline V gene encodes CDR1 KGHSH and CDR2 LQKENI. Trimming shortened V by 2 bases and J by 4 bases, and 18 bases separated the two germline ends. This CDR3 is CASSPRSLDIGNQPQHF. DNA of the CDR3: TGTGCCAGCTCACCAAGGAGCCTGGACATCGGAAATCAGCCCCAGCATTTT.